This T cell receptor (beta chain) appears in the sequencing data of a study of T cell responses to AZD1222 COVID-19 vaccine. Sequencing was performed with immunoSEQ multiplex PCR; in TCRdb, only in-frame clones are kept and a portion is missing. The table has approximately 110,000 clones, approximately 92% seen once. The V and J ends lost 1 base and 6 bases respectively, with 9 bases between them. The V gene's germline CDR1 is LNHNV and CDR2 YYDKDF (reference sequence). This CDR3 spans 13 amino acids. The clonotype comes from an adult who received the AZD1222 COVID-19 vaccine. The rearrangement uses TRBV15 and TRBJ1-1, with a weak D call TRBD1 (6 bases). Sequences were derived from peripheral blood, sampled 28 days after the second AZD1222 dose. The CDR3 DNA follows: TGTGCCACCAGCAGAGCCTCAGGGGCTGAAGCTTTCTTT. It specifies CATSRASGAEAFF.